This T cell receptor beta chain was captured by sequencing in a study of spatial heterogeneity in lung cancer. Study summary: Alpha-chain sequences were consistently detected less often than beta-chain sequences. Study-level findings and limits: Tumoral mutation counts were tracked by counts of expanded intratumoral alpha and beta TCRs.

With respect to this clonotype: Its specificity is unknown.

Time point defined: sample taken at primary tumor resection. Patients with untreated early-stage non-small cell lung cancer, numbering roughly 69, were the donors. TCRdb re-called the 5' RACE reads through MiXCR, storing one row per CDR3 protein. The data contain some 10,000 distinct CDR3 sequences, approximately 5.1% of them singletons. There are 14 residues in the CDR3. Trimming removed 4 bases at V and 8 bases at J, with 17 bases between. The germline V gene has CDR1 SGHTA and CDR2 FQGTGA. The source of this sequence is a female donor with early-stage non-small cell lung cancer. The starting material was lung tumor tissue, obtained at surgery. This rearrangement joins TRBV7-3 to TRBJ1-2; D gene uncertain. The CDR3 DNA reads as TGTGCCAGCAGCTCCAGACTGGGAGGAGAAGGCTACACCTTC. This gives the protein CASSSRLGGEGYTF.